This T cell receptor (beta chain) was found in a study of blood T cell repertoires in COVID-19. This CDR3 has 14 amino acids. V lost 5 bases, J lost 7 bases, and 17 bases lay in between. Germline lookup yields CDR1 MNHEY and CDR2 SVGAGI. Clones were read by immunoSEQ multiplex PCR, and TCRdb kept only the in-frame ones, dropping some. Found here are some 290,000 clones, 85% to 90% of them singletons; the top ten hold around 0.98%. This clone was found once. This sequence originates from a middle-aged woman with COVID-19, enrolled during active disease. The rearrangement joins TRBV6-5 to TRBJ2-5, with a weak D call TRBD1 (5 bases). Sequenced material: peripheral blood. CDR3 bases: TGTGCCAGCAGTCTACTCAGGGTGGTCGGGACCCAGTACTTC. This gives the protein CASSLLRVVGTQYF.